The 15 T cell receptor beta chains below come from one sample, sequenced in a study of T cell responses to AZD1222 COVID-19 vaccine. Using immunoSEQ multiplex PCR, the repertoire was profiled, and TCRdb retains in-frame clones only, with some absent. The repertoire holds about 93,000 clones, with roughly nine tenths as singletons. The source material was peripheral blood, sampled 28 days after the second AZD1222 dose. The receptor source for this set is an adult who received the AZD1222 COVID-19 vaccine.

The chain is built from TRBV6-1 and TRBJ1-5; 11 bases agree with TRBD1. Looked up from germline, CDR1 is MNHNS and CDR2 is SASEGT. This CDR3 is 15 amino acids long. The V and J ends lost 2 bases and 8 bases, in that order; junction bases with no gene match: 5. The DNA for the CDR3 is TGTGCCAGCAGTGAAAGACGGACAGGGGGCGAGCCCCAGCATTTT. Translating it yields CASSERRTGGEPQHF.

V and J are TRBV7-2 and TRBJ2-2; the match to TRBD2 covers 10 bases. Germline V lookup: CDR1 SGHTA, CDR2 FQGNSA. V lost 5 bases to trimming and J lost 7 bases; unmatched junction nucleotides: 10. CDR3 size: 16 residues. CDR3 residues: CASSPLSGGAGGELFF. For the CDR3, the DNA is TGTGCCAGCAGCCCCCTCAGCGGGGGGGCCGGCGGGGAGCTGTTTTTT.

The chain couples TRBV5-1 to TRBJ1-1; D remains ambiguous. Germline CDR1 and CDR2: SGHRS and YFSETQ. This CDR3 contains 15 residues. Trimming removed 0 bases at V and 7 bases at J, with 16 bases between. CDR3 DNA: TGCGCCAGCAGCTTGGACCCAGAGGGAATCGATGAAGCTTTCTTT. Encoded protein: CASSLDPEGIDEAFF.

The chain has TRBV21-1 and TRBJ2-5. TRBV21-1 is annotated as a pseudogene. CDR3 length equals 10 residues. The CDR3 sequence: CAGLQETQYF. The CDR3 region has the DNA TGTGCCGGATTGCAAGAGACCCAGTACTTC.

This chain connects TRBV5-1 to TRBJ2-5; D is unclear. V dropped 2 bases and J dropped 0 bases, with 8 bases sitting between them. Looked up from germline, CDR1 is SGHRS and CDR2 is YFSETQ. CDR3 length: 14 amino acids. CDR3 in DNA: TGCGCCAGCAGCTTTATCCAGCACCAAGAGACCCAGTACTTC. Translation gives CASSFIQHQETQYF.

This sequence joins TRBV29-1 and TRBJ2-7; D tentatively fits TRBD1 or TRBD2 (5 bases each). V dropped 3 bases and J dropped 6 bases, with 15 bases sitting between them. The germline CDR1 and CDR2 sequences are SQVTM and ANQGSEA. The length of the CDR3 is 13 residues. CDR3 sequence: CSVDRGERSEQYF. The CDR3 nucleotides read TGCAGCGTTGATAGAGGGGAGCGTAGCGAGCAGTACTTC.

On this clone itself: Sequence at one end of the junction differs from germline and may be a read error. The chain recombines TRBV6-5 with TRBJ1-4, with 8 bases identical to TRBD1. In germline, CDR1 is MNHEY, CDR2 SVGAGI. The length of the CDR3 is 13 residues. Here the CDR3 DNA reads TGTGCCACCGGGACAGGACTTAATGAAAAGCTGTTTTTT. This codes for CATGTGLNEKLFF.

The rearrangement uses TRBV7-3 and TRBJ1-1, with D perhaps TRBD1 (5 bases). With 1 base removed from V and 9 bases from J, the gap between germline ends came to 27 bases. CDR3 length: 18 residues. Germline V gene sequence: CDR1 SGHTA, CDR2 FQGTGA. As DNA, the CDR3 is TGTGCCAGCAGCTTAAGGTCGGGGACGGGATCTCCGCCGGCCAAAGCTTTCTTT. As protein: CASSLRSGTGSPPAKAFF. The full variable domain, completed using reference TRBV7-3 and TRBJ1-1, is GAGVSQTPSNKVTEKGKYVELRCDPISGHTALYWYRQSLGQGPEFLIYFQGTGAADDSGLPNDRFFAVRPEGSVSTLKIQRTERGDSAVYLCASSLRSGTGSPPAKAFFGQGTRLTVV.

The gene calls are TRBV10-2 and TRBJ2-3; D may match TRBD1 or TRBD2 (5 bases each). CDR1 and CDR2 from the germline V gene are WSHSY and SAAADI. V was cut by 2 bases and J by 2 bases, with 11 bases left in between. The CDR3 runs to 15 residues. DNA for the CDR3: TGCGCCAGCAGTGAGCGGGGCAGATTCACAGATACGCAGTATTTT. Its protein product is CASSERGRFTDTQYF.

The chain employs TRBV19 and TRBJ2-3, with D unresolved. Deletions cut 5 bases from V and 0 bases from J, with 24 bases between. This CDR3 is 19 amino acids long. Germline V gene sequence: CDR1 LNHDA, CDR2 SQIVND (reference sequence). The DNA of the CDR3 is TGTGCCAGTAGTGCCAACCCCTCAGGCGCGGTGATTAGCACAGATACGCAGTATTTT. Translating gives CASSANPSGAVISTDTQYF.

The genes are TRBV30 and TRBJ2-1, with TRBD2 matching 15 bases. Germline V lookup: CDR1 GTSNPN, CDR2 SVGIG (reference sequence). The CDR3 contains 17 residues. The ends lost 5 bases at V and 7 bases at J; junction bases unmatched: 12. In DNA, the CDR3 is TGTGCCTGGGCCGGACTAGCGGGAGGGGTCAGAGTAAATGAGCAGTTCTTC. Translated, it gives CAWAGLAGGVRVNEQFF.

This clone was observed a few times. This chain links TRBV11-2 with TRBJ2-1; D may correspond to TRBD1 or TRBD2 (5 bases each). The CDR3 loop spans 16 amino acids. Looked up from germline, CDR1 is SGHAT and CDR2 is FQNNGV. Trimming took 5 bases from V and 5 from J, leaving 19 bases between them. The CDR3 sequence: CASSPFASPGHNEQFF. CDR3 coding DNA: TGTGCCAGCAGCCCATTCGCCTCGCCGGGGCACAATGAGCAGTTCTTC. The variable domain in full, with the rest retrieved from reference TRBV11-2 and TRBJ2-1, is EAGVAQSPRYKIIEKRQSVAFWCNPISGHATLYWYQQILGQGPKLLIQFQNNGVVDDSQLPKDRFSAERLKGVDSTLKIQPAKLEDSAVYLCASSPFASPGHNEQFFGPGTRLTVL.

The V gene is TRBV12-5, the J gene TRBJ1-1; D unclear. V dropped 5 bases and J dropped 5 bases, with 6 bases sitting between them. The CDR3 has 11 residues. CDR1 LGHNT and CDR2 FRNRAP come from the germline V gene. The chain's CDR3 is CASGPGTEAFF. The CDR3 nucleotides read TGTGCTAGTGGTCCCGGGACTGAAGCTTTCTTT.

The J gene is TRBJ2-5, the V gene TRBV6-5; D may be TRBD2 (5 bases). V was shortened by 6 bases and J by 0 bases, with 5 bases between the two germline ends. The germline V gene encodes CDR1 MNHEY and CDR2 SVGAGI. The CDR3 contains 12 residues. CDR3 sequence: CASRRDQETQYF. In nucleotides, the CDR3 is TGTGCCAGCAGGCGGGACCAAGAGACCCAGTACTTC.

For the CDR3, the DNA is TGTGCCAGCAGTTACGGGAGGAACTCCTACGAGCAGTACTTC. Translating gives CASSYGRNSYEQYF. The chain combines TRBV6-5 with TRBJ2-7; TRBD2 might be the D (6 bases). V lost 2 bases and J lost 0, with 8 bases in between. This CDR3 has 14 amino acids. Germline lookup yields CDR1 MNHEY and CDR2 SVGAGI.